The rows below give T cell receptor beta chains drawn from one sample of a study of CD8 T cells in ankylosing spondylitis. MiXCR was run by TCRdb on the 5' RACE reads, yielding one entry per CDR3 protein. The sample has hundreds of thousands of distinct CDR3 sequences, around 24% seen once. Sequenced sample: blood, either unsorted or a sorted T cell fraction (not recorded which). These receptors were taken from a male donor with ankylosing spondylitis or in good health (not recorded which). The CDR3 runs from the conserved cysteine through the conserved F or W. The D gene is left open where the match is weak. Size is omitted from some rows. Given values are once, few, many or a class for expanded clones.

>TRBV12-3/TRBV12-4|few|NA|TRBJ1-6|12
TGTGCCAGCAGTCCAGGGTACTCACCCCTCCACTTT
CASSPGYSPLHF
>TRBV28|few|NA|TRBJ1-1|12
TGTGCCAGCAGTTCCATGACAGGTGAAGCTTTCTTT
CASSSMTGEAFF
>TRBV6-5|NA|NA|TRBJ2-7|17
TGTGCCAGCAGTTACGGACCCAAGGAGGACCTCTCCTACGAGCAGTACTTC
CASSYGPKEDLSYEQYF
>TRBV10-3|many|NA|TRBJ1-6|15
TGTGCCATCAAGGAAGTAGGGACCGCGAATTCACCCCTCCACTTT
CAIKEVGTANSPLHF
>TRBV20-1|NA|TRBD2|TRBJ2-1|14
TGCAGTGCCAGACTAGCGAGTTTCTACAATGAGCAGTTCTTC
CSARLASFYNEQFF
>TRBV5-1|medium-sized|NA|TRBJ2-3|17
TGCGCCAGCAGCTTAACTAAGAGTGGAGGGATCACAGATACGCAGTATTTT
CASSLTKSGGITDTQYF
>TRBV20-1|NA|TRBD2|TRBJ2-3|14
TGCAGTGCTACCCCAATAGCGGGCCAGGATACGCAGTATTTT
CSATPIAGQDTQYF
>TRBV6-5|NA|NA|TRBJ1-1|16
TGTGCCAGCAGTTATGTCGCTACGTGGAGGGGGACTGAAGCTTTCTTT
CASSYVATWRGTEAFF
>TRBV20-1|NA|NA|TRBJ2-1|12
TGCAGTGCTAGAGTTATAGGGGATGAGCAGTTCTTC
CSARVIGDEQFF
>TRBV20-1|few|NA|TRBJ2-3|15
TGCAGTGCTAGAGCCCTGGACGGAGGGACAGATACGCAGTATTTT
CSARALDGGTDTQYF
>TRBV6-5|few|NA|TRBJ2-1|13
TGTGCCAGCAGTTACCCGGGCCGCAATGAGCAGTTCTTC
CASSYPGRNEQFF
>TRBV27|NA|TRBD1|TRBJ1-2|15
TGTGCCAGCAGACCCGGGACAGGGGGTGCAAGTGGCTACACCTTC
CASRPGTGGASGYTF
>TRBV6-1|many|NA|TRBJ2-3|15
TGTGCCAGCAGCGATCAAGCGGTGATGGGAGATACGCAGTATTTT
CASSDQAVMGDTQYF
>TRBV27|NA|TRBD2|TRBJ2-3|14
TGTGCCAGCAGTTCAACGTCACTAGCGGGAGGGCAGTATTTT
CASSSTSLAGGQYF
>TRBV10-3|NA|NA|TRBJ2-7|15
TGTGCCATCAGTGAACTAGCCCTAAGCTCCTACGAGCAGTACTTC
CAISELALSSYEQYF
>TRBV12-3/TRBV12-4|NA|NA|TRBJ2-1|11
TGTGCCAGCAGTGAACGCAATGAGCAGTTCTTC
CASSERNEQFF
>TRBV10-3|NA|TRBD1|TRBJ2-5|13
TGTGCCTCCGCCGGACAGGGGGAAGAGACCCAGTACTTC
CASAGQGEETQYF
>TRBV4-3|many|TRBD2|TRBJ2-7|17
TGCGCCAGCAGCCAAGATCTGCCTAGCGGGAGTTTGTACGAGCAGTACTTC
CASSQDLPSGSLYEQYF
>TRBV29-1|many|NA|TRBJ2-5|12
TGCAGCGTTGAAGATGAGGGATTGACCCAGTACTTC
CSVEDEGLTQYF
>TRBV20-1|many|NA|TRBJ1-1|13
TGCAGTGCTAGAGGGGACCAGCACACTGAAGCTTTCTTT
CSARGDQHTEAFF
>TRBV6-4|many|TRBD1|TRBJ2-2|14
TGTGCCAGCAGTCCGACAGGGGACACCGGGGAGCTGTTTTTT
CASSPTGDTGELFF
>TRBV20-1|many|NA|TRBJ2-7|13
TGCAGTGCTAGCCCTATGGTATCTTACGAGCAGTACTTC
CSASPMVSYEQYF
>TRBV6-1|NA|NA|TRBJ2-2|14
TGTGCCCTAAAGCAACAGGGGAGGGCCGGGGAGCTGTTTTTT
CALKQQGRAGELFF
>TRBV12-3/TRBV12-4|NA|NA|TRBJ1-1|14
TGTGCCAGCAGTTTAAGTTCAGGGTTCACTGAAGCTTTCTTT
CASSLSSGFTEAFF
>TRBV6-1|many|TRBD1|TRBJ1-4|18
TGTGCCAGCAGTGGGATCCCACTTTGGACAGGGGGGGAGGAAAAACTGTTTTTT
CASSGIPLWTGGEEKLFF
>TRBV11-3|once|TRBD1|TRBJ2-3|16
TGTGCCAGCAGCTTAGTTGGGGGCACAGGGGCAGATACGCAGTATTTT
CASSLVGGTGADTQYF
>TRBV20-1|many|NA|TRBJ1-1|16
TGCAGTGCTACGAGTCGCGGGGGGACAACGTACACTGAAGCTTTCTTT
CSATSRGGTTYTEAFF
>TRBV5-1|NA|NA|TRBJ2-3|16
TGCGCCAGCAGCTTGGCCCCGGGACGGAGCACAGATACGCAGTATTTT
CASSLAPGRSTDTQYF
>TRBV6-1|many|TRBD2|TRBJ2-5|16
TGTGCCAGCAGTGAATGGGCTAGCGGGAGGGAGGAGACCCAGTACTTC
CASSEWASGREETQYF
>TRBV7-3|many|TRBD1|TRBJ1-5|16
TGTGCCAGCAGCCGTCCCATGGCAGGGGGCTGTCAGCCCCAGCATTTT
CASSRPMAGGCQPQHF
>TRBV7-3|many|TRBD2|TRBJ2-5|18
TGTGCCAGCAGCAGACTAGCGGGAGGGCCTAACCAGCAAGAGACCCAGTACTTC
CASSRLAGGPNQQETQYF